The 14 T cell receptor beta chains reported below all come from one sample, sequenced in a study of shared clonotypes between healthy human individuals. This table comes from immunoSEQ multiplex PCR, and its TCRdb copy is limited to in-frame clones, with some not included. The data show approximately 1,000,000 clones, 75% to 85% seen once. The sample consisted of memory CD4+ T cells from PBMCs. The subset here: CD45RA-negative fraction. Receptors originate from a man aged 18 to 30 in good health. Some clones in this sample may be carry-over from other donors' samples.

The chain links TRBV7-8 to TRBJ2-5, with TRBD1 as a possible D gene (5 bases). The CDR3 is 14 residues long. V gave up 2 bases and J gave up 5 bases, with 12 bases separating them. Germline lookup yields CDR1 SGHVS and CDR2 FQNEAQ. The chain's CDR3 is CASSLRQRQETQYF. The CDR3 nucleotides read TGTGCCAGCAGCTTAAGACAGAGGCAGGAGACCCAGTACTTC.

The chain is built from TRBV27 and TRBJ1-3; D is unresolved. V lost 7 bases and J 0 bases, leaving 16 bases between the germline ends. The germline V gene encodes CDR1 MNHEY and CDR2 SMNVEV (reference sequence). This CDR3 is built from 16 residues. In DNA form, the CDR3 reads TGTGCCAGCACCTCCTTTTGGCGGCCCTCTGGAAACACCATATATTTT. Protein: CASTSFWRPSGNTIYF.

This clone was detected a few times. The CDR3 reads CASSPGQRYGYTF. As DNA, the CDR3 is TGTGCCAGCAGCCCGGGACAGCGCTATGGCTACACCTTC. The rearrangement links TRBV14 to TRBJ1-2, with TRBD1 matching over 7 bases. V gave up 4 bases and J gave up 4 bases; unmatched junction bases: 3. From germline, CDR1 is SGHDN and CDR2 FVKESK. The CDR3 contains 13 residues.

The CDR3 spells CASSPGTGGYNEQFF. The CDR3, as DNA: TGTGCCAGCAGCCCGGGGACAGGGGGGTACAATGAGCAGTTCTTC. The rearrangement uses TRBV7-9 and TRBJ2-1; 11 nucleotides agree with TRBD1. The length of the CDR3 is 15 residues. Per the germline V gene, CDR1 is SEHNR and CDR2 is FQNEAQ (reference sequence). The V and J ends lost 5 bases and 4 bases, in that order; junction bases with no gene match: 4.

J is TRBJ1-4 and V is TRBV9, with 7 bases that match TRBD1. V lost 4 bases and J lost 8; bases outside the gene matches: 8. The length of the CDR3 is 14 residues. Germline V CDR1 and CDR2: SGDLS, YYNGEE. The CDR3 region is CASSRGTAREKLFF. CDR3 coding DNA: TGTGCCAGCAGCCGAGGGACAGCCCGCGAAAAACTGTTTTTT.

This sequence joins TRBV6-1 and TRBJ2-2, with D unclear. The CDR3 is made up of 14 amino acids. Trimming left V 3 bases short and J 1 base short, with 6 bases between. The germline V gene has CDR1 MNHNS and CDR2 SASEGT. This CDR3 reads CASSEWWNTGELFF. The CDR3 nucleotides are TGTGCCAGCAGTGAGTGGTGGAACACCGGGGAGCTGTTTTTT.

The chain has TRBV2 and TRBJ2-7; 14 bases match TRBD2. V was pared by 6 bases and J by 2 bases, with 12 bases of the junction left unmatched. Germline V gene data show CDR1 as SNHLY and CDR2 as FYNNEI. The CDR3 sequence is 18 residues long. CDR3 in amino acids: CASSLTGLAGEFPYEQYF. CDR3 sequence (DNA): TGTGCCAGCAGCCTTACGGGACTAGCGGGGGAATTCCCCTACGAGCAGTACTTC.

CDR3 nucleotide sequence: TGTGCCAGCAGCCCATTGACTAGCGGGAGGACCTATTCTAGCACAGATACGCAGTATTTT. Its protein is CASSPLTSGRTYSSTDTQYF. The rearrangement uses TRBV4-2 and TRBJ2-3; 13 nucleotides align to TRBD2. CDR1 and CDR2 (germline): LGHNA, YNFKEQ. With 4 bases clipped from V and 0 bases from J, the junction kept 13 bases outside the gene matches. This CDR3 is 20 amino acids long.

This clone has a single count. The CDR3 DNA follows: TGTGCCAGCAGTTGGAAGTCCCGGGAGACCCAGTACTTC. Residues: CASSWKSRETQYF. The chain combines TRBV27 with TRBJ2-5; D is ambiguous. The length of the CDR3 is 13 residues. CDR1 is MNHEY and CDR2 is SMNVEV in the germline V gene (reference sequence). Trimming pared 4 bases from V and 5 bases from J, leaving 11 bases between.

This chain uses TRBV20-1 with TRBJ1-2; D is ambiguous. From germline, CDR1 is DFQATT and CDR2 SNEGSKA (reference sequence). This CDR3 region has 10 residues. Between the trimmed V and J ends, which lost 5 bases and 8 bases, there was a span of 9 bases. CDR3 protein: CSAPKRGYTF. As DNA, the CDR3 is TGCAGTGCTCCAAAAAGAGGCTACACCTTC.

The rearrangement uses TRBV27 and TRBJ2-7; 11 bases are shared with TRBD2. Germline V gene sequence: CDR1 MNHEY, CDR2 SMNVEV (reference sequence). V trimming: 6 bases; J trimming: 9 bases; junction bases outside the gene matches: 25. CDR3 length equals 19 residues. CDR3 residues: CASRPSGTSGVAGASGQYF. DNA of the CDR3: TGTGCCAGCAGACCCAGCGGGACTAGCGGAGTAGCAGGCGCAAGTGGGCAGTACTTC.

This CDR3 is CASSLLRTSRPRTDTQYF. The CDR3, as DNA: TGTGCCAGCAGCCTACTGAGGACTAGCCGACCTCGCACAGATACGCAGTATTTT. V gene TRBV7-2 combines with J gene TRBJ2-3; TRBD2 matches at 8 bases. CDR1 is SGHTA, CDR2 FQGNSA, per germline. V dropped 5 bases and J dropped 1; count of bases not matched to a gene: 14. This CDR3 is built from 18 residues.

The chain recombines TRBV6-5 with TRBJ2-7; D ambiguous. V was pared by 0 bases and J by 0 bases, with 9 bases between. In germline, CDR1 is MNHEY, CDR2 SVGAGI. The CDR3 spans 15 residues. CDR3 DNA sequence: TGTGCCAGCAGTTACTCTACGGGCCCCTCCTACGAGCAGTACTTC. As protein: CASSYSTGPSYEQYF.

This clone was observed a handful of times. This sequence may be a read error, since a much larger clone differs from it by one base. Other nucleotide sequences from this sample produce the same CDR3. DNA for the CDR3: TGTGCCAGCAGCTTACAACCGAACACTGAAGCTTTCTTT. It codes for CASSLQPNTEAFF. The rearrangement joins TRBV7-2 to TRBJ1-1; unclear D gene. The germline gives CDR1 SGHTA, CDR2 FQGNSA. CDR3 length: 13 amino acids. V was trimmed by 2 bases and J by 1 base, leaving 5 bases between them.